This T cell receptor (beta chain) was identified during a study of regulatory T cells in long-lasting Graves disease. On the study more broadly: Those with persistent Graves' disease had received antithyroid drugs for over 5 years with positive TSH receptor antibodies. Study-wide results and caveats: Under persistent disease, TRBV28, TRBJ1-2 and TRBJ2-5 were used preferentially. The TCR repertoire of persistent Graves' patients was less diverse than that of newly diagnosed ones. Samples came from peripheral blood alone, without thyroid tissue.

This clonotype was seen ten or more times. Its specificity is not known. This CDR3 region has 13 residues. The germline V gene encodes CDR1 SNHLY and CDR2 FYNNEI. The V end lost 2 bases, the J end lost 4 bases, and 8 bases lay between the germline ends. Construction of the TCR beta libraries employed iRepertoire HTBI primers in conjunction with Arm-PCR of CDR3 regions. In TCRdb, the multiplex PCR reads were re-called with MiXCR into one record per CDR3 protein. This table holds 400,000 to 500,000 distinct CDR3 sequences, more than 20% found once. Time point reported: persistent/refractory GD, antithyroid drugs over 5 years with positive TRAb. PBMC-derived RNA was used for the TCR library.

The source material was peripheral blood mononuclear cells (PBMCs), sampled when the disease was refractory, from a patient treated with antithyroid drugs. This rearrangement joins TRBV2 to TRBJ1-2; unclear D gene. This sequence originates from a female donor with Graves disease. The CDR3 nucleotides read TGTGCCAGCAGTGAAACTGGGTCCTATGGCTACACCTTC. Its translation is CASSETGSYGYTF.